This T cell receptor beta chain was recorded in a study of shared clonotypes between healthy human individuals. This clone was detected once. Libraries were prepared by immunoSEQ multiplex PCR; TCRdb keeps only in-frame clonotypes and omits some of them. Found here are about 1.1 million clones, approximately 80% of them singletons; the top ten hold more than 0.85%. Germline loops: CDR1 SNHLY, CDR2 FYNNEI. The CDR3 spans 11 residues. V lost 6 bases and J 6 bases, leaving 7 bases between the germline ends. The V and J genes are TRBV2 and TRBJ2-3; D is possibly TRBD1 (6 bases). The TCR was taken from a man younger than 30 in good health. Some clones in this sample may be carry-over from other donors' samples. The sample taken for sequencing was memory CD4+ T cells from PBMCs. Subset given: CD45RA-negative fraction. The CDR3: CASRQGDTQYF. CDR3 sequence (DNA): TGTGCCAGCAGGCAGGGGGATACGCAGTATTTT.